The clone carrying this T cell receptor beta chain was detected once. Its target is unknown. CDR3 length: 16 amino acids. V was clipped by 4 bases and J by 5 bases, with 20 bases between them. Germline lookup yields CDR1 MGHRA and CDR2 YSYEKL. The data belong to a study of shared clonotypes between healthy human individuals. The study's findings and limits: Researchers sampled blood only, noting tissue repertoires likely differ. Clonotype sharing across a few donors was observed for roughly 5% of naive CD4 clonotypes.

Methods used by the authors: ImmunoSEQ output held junction-only sequences without quality scores, so filtering differed. Method: immunoSEQ multiplex PCR; TCRdb's copy keeps in-frame clones and lacks some. V and J calls and clone size follow that table, whereas D and trimming were derived from the DNA. The table has approximately 2,300,000 clones, 85% to 95% seen once. The specimen sequenced was naive CD4+ T cells from PBMCs. Subset noted: CD45RA+ positively selected. The TCR sequence derives from a man in his late teens or twenties in good health. Some clones in this sample may be carry-over from other donors' samples. The chain joins TRBV4-1 to TRBJ2-5; D assignment may be TRBD1 or TRBD2 (5 bases each). The CDR3 sequence: CASSPRLPGTGETQYF. The CDR3 DNA follows: TGCGCCAGCAGCCCCCGACTCCCCGGGACGGGTGAGACCCAGTACTTC.